Shown below are 28 T cell receptor beta chains from a single sample sequenced in a study of CD8 T cells in Susac syndrome. After extraction with the RNeasy kit, roughly 0.5 to 1 ug of the RNA was reverse transcribed using random hexamers. Via MiXCR, TCRdb re-called the immunoSEQ multiplex PCR reads, giving one row per CDR3 protein. The profile covers under 85,000 distinct CDR3 sequences, with around 95% appearing a single time and 0.5% to 0.7% taken by the ten largest. The sequencing input was CD8+ T cells from PBMCs. The receptors here all came from a human donor with multiple sclerosis.

The chain recombines TRBV10-3 with TRBJ2-3, with D possibly being TRBD1 or TRBD2 (5 bases each). Germline CDR1 ENHRY, CDR2 SYGVKD. The germline V and J ends were trimmed by 3 bases and 0 bases, with 13 bases remaining between them. CDR3 length equals 16 residues. The CDR3 bases are TGTGCCATCAGTGAAACCCCTGGGACGAGCACAGATACGCAGTATTTT. This translates into CAISETPGTSTDTQYF.

V and J are TRBV30 and TRBJ2-7; tentative D call: TRBD2 (6 bases). Germline V gives CDR1 GTSNPN, CDR2 SVGIG (reference sequence). The CDR3 has 15 amino acids. The V end lost 0 bases, the J end lost 4 bases, and 16 bases lay between the germline ends. CDR3 sequence reads: CAWSVSPLAGYEQYF. CDR3 DNA: TGTGCCTGGAGTGTAAGCCCCCTCGCGGGGTACGAGCAGTACTTC.

This clonotype occurred once. The J gene is TRBJ1-5, the V gene TRBV29-1; D is uncertain. V lost 6 bases to trimming and J lost 0 bases, with 12 bases between them. The CDR3 runs 14 residues. Germline V gene sequence: CDR1 SQVTM, CDR2 ANQGSEA. CDR3 sequence (DNA): TGCAGCGTCTCCGACGCAAATAGCAATCAGCCCCAGCATTTT. Protein product: CSVSDANSNQPQHF.

The chain links TRBV3-1 to TRBJ1-1; 7 bases agree with TRBD1. Germline V CDR1 and CDR2: LGHDT, YNNKEL (reference sequence). After removal of 0 bases from V and 6 bases from J, the junction contained 4 bases not matched to a gene. The CDR3 sequence is 14 residues long. DNA for the CDR3: TGTGCCAGCAGCCAAGACAGGGGGGTCCCTGAAGCTTTCTTT. This translates into CASSQDRGVPEAFF. The full variable domain, in which reference TRBV3-1 and TRBJ1-1 provide the parts outside the CDR3, is DTAVSQTPKYLVTQMGNDKSIKCEQNLGHDTMYWYKQDSKKFLKIMFSYNNKELIINETVPNRFSPKSPDKAHLNLHINSLELGDSAVYFCASSQDRGVPEAFFGQGTRLTVV.

This chain connects TRBV29-1 to TRBJ2-1; D is ambiguous. The CDR3 extends over 12 amino acids. Germline loops: CDR1 SQVTM, CDR2 ANQGSEA. Trimming removed 5 bases at V and 0 bases at J, with 5 bases between. The DNA of the CDR3 is TGCAGCGTTCTAATCTCCTACAATGAGCAGTTCTTC. Protein sequence: CSVLISYNEQFF.

This clonotype was seen a handful of times. The chain is built from TRBV13 and TRBJ1-1; TRBD1 aligns across 9 bases. V dropped 3 bases and J dropped 5; count of bases not matched to a gene: 1. Germline V gene sequence: CDR1 PRHDT, CDR2 FYEKMQ (reference sequence). This CDR3 is 13 amino acids long. DNA for the CDR3: TGTGCCAGCAGCTTGGGACAGGGAACTGAAGCTTTCTTT. As protein: CASSLGQGTEAFF.

The chain carries TRBV5-1 and TRBJ2-7; D is uncertain. Trimming left V 2 bases short and J 2 bases short, with 8 bases between. The CDR3 length is 13 residues. CDR1 is SGHRS, CDR2 YFSETQ, per germline. CDR3 DNA: TGCGCCAGCAGCTTCGGGCCCGCCTACGAGCAGTACTTC. Translated, it gives CASSFGPAYEQYF.

The V gene is TRBV25-1, the J gene TRBJ2-1, with a tentative D call TRBD2 (5 bases). Trimming cost V 1 base and J 10 bases, with 17 bases left between them. CDR3 size: 15 residues. Germline V gene sequence: CDR1 MGHDK, CDR2 SYGVNS. The CDR3 here is CASSEFRETGREQFF. In DNA, the CDR3 is TGTGCCAGCAGTGAATTCCGGGAAACCGGGCGGGAGCAGTTCTTC.

The rearrangement links TRBV3-1 to TRBJ2-1, with 9 bases aligning to TRBD2. With 4 bases clipped from V and 8 bases from J, the junction kept 6 bases outside the gene matches. The CDR3 is 14 residues long. Germline V gene sequence: CDR1 LGHDT, CDR2 YNNKEL (reference sequence). CDR3 bases: TGTGCCAGCAGCCTTAGCGGGAGTATCGATGAGCAGTTCTTC. Translated: CASSLSGSIDEQFF.

This chain joins TRBV5-1 and TRBJ2-7; 10 positions agree with TRBD2. The CDR3 totals 16 residues. Germline V lookup: CDR1 SGHRS, CDR2 YFSETQ. V dropped 4 bases and J dropped 5; count of bases not matched to a gene: 12. The CDR3 DNA reads TGCGCCAGCAGCAGCCCGGGACTAGCGATATCGGACGAGCAGTACTTC. This gives the protein CASSSPGLAISDEQYF.

The chain has TRBV29-1 and TRBJ2-1; no definite D call. The CDR3 has 14 amino acids. Trimming took 4 bases from V and 1 from J, leaving 11 bases between them. Germline CDR1 SQVTM, CDR2 ANQGSEA. The CDR3: CSVVPAASYNEQFF. CDR3 bases: TGCAGCGTTGTCCCGGCGGCTTCCTACAATGAGCAGTTCTTC.

This clonotype has just a few counts. The CDR3 sequence is CASTPKPGTGVNEQFF. DNA of the CDR3: TGTGCCAGCACTCCAAAACCCGGGACAGGGGTAAATGAGCAGTTCTTC. This sequence joins TRBV6-1 and TRBJ2-1; 10 nucleotides match TRBD1. With V trimmed by 7 bases and J by 7 bases, 13 bases remained unmatched. The CDR3 contains 16 residues. Germline V lookup: CDR1 MNHNS, CDR2 SASEGT.

The gene calls are TRBV6-5 and TRBJ1-5; TRBD1 might be the D (5 bases). Trimming shortened V by 0 bases and J by 3 bases, and 9 bases separated the two germline ends. Germline V gene lookup returns CDR1 MNHEY and CDR2 SVGAGI. This CDR3 comprises 15 residues. The CDR3: CASSYSGGDNQPQHF. CDR3 in DNA: TGTGCCAGCAGTTACTCTGGGGGGGACAATCAGCCCCAGCATTTT.

This clonotype is categorized as medium-sized (0.01 to 0.1%). The chain is built from TRBV5-8 and TRBJ1-5; D is perhaps TRBD1 (6 bases). V lost 5 bases and J 6 bases, leaving 9 bases between the germline ends. The germline gives CDR1 SGHTS, CDR2 YDEGEE. This CDR3 is built from 12 residues. CDR3 nucleotides: TGTGCCAGCAGGACAGGCAGTCAGCCCCAGCATTTT. It codes for CASRTGSQPQHF. The full variable domain, with the rest looked up from reference TRBV5-8 and TRBJ1-5, is EAGVTQSPTHLIKTRGQQATLRCSPISGHTSVYWYQQALGLGLQFLLWYDEGEERNRGNFPPRFSGRQFPNYSSELNVNALELEDSALYLCASRTGSQPQHFGDGTRLSIL.

The rearrangement links TRBV28 to TRBJ1-5; D ambiguous. The length of the CDR3 is 14 residues. In germline, CDR1 is MDHEN, CDR2 SYDVKM. Trimming removed 3 bases from V and 0 bases from J, with 6 bases in between. DNA of the CDR3: TGTGCCAGCAGTTTTGACTCTAGCAATCAGCCCCAGCATTTT. Its protein is CASSFDSSNQPQHF.

This rearrangement joins TRBV4-1 to TRBJ1-3, with D tentatively TRBD1 (5 bases). This CDR3 spans 15 amino acids. Trimming removed 4 bases from V and 0 bases from J, with 10 bases in between. The germline V gene has CDR1 MGHRA and CDR2 YSYEKL. Here the CDR3 reads CASSRETVSGNTIYF. The CDR3 DNA follows: TGCGCCAGCAGCCGAGAGACAGTCTCTGGAAACACCATATATTTT.

CDR3 nucleotides: TGTGCCAGCAGCTTAGCCGGATTCACCGGGGAGCTGTTTTTT. This sequence encodes CASSLAGFTGELFF. This chain uses TRBV7-2 with TRBJ2-2; D ambiguous. The CDR3 extends over 14 amino acids. Germline V gives CDR1 SGHTA, CDR2 FQGNSA. V shed 0 bases and J shed 4 bases, with 6 bases lying between them.

This CDR3 is CASSLVGGPNYGYTF. The CDR3 region has the DNA TGTGCCAGCAGCTTAGTAGGGGGTCCTAACTATGGCTACACCTTC. This chain uses TRBV7-9 with TRBJ1-2; D possibly corresponds to TRBD1 (6 bases). This CDR3 spans 15 amino acids. The V gene lost 1 base and the J gene lost 0 bases, with 9 bases spanning the gap. Germline V gene sequence: CDR1 SEHNR, CDR2 FQNEAQ (reference sequence).

The rearrangement joins TRBV9 to TRBJ2-3, with TRBD1 as a possible D gene (6 bases). The CDR3 is made up of 17 amino acids. V was trimmed by 4 bases and J by 3 bases, leaving 21 bases between them. Germline-derived CDR1 and CDR2 are SGDLS and YYNGEE. CDR3 residues: CASSPRWDIRRTDTQYF. DNA for the CDR3: TGTGCCAGCAGCCCCCGTTGGGACATTCGACGGACAGATACGCAGTATTTT.

This chain connects TRBV7-2 to TRBJ2-2; D is possibly TRBD1 (7 bases). The CDR3 runs to 16 residues. V dropped 8 bases and J dropped 1 base, with 17 bases sitting between them. Germline loops: CDR1 SGHTA, CDR2 FQGNSA. The CDR3 nucleotides are TGTGCCAGCGGAGACCAGGGGGGCCAGAACACCGGGGAGCTGTTTTTT. Residues: CASGDQGGQNTGELFF.

This rearrangement joins TRBV6-5 to TRBJ1-4; D is unresolved. CDR1 is MNHEY, CDR2 SVGAGI, per germline. This CDR3 is 16 amino acids long. The ends were cut back, 0 bases at V and 0 bases at J, with 8 bases in the middle. DNA for the CDR3: TGTGCCAGCAGTTACTCCTGGGCAGCAACTAATGAAAAACTGTTTTTT. This sequence encodes CASSYSWAATNEKLFF.

This sequence joins TRBV27 and TRBJ1-2; weak D call: TRBD1 (5 bases). Germline-derived CDR1 and CDR2 are MNHEY and SMNVEV (reference sequence). The CDR3 totals 14 residues. Trimming shortened V by 8 bases and J by 0 bases, and 13 bases separated the two germline ends. The CDR3 region has the DNA TGTGCCAGCGCAGGAGACAGTCCTAACTATGGCTACACCTTC. This sequence encodes CASAGDSPNYGYTF.

The V and J genes are TRBV30 and TRBJ1-2; D is perhaps TRBD1 (5 bases). Trimming shortened V by 4 bases and J by 6 bases, and 9 bases separated the two germline ends. This CDR3 is built from 11 residues. In germline, CDR1 is GTSNPN, CDR2 SVGIG (reference sequence). Here the CDR3 reads CAWTAGDGYTF. The CDR3 DNA is TGTGCCTGGACGGCGGGGGATGGCTACACCTTC.

V is TRBV7-3 and J is TRBJ2-7; 7 bases align to TRBD1. Trimming removed 5 bases from V and 5 bases from J; junction bases left unmatched: 12. The germline V gene has CDR1 SGHTA and CDR2 FQGTGA. The CDR3 runs 15 residues. CDR3 region: CASSPKTGYNDEQYF. The CDR3 coding sequence is TGTGCCAGCAGCCCGAAGACAGGGTATAATGACGAGCAGTACTTC.

The gene calls are TRBV27 and TRBJ1-2, with TRBD1 identical over 10 bases. Germline CDR1 reads MNHEY; CDR2 reads SMNVEV (reference sequence). The ends lost 6 bases at V and 4 bases at J; junction bases unmatched: 5. The CDR3 extends over 14 amino acids. The CDR3 DNA is TGTGCCAGCAGAACCGGGACAGGGGCCTATGGCTACACCTTC. This gives the protein CASRTGTGAYGYTF.

The V call is TRBV5-1, the J call TRBJ2-3, with D tentatively TRBD2 (6 bases). The CDR3 loop spans 15 amino acids. Trimming cost V 1 base and J 3 bases, with 12 bases left between them. CDR1 and CDR2 from the germline V gene are SGHRS and YFSETQ. This chain's CDR3 is CASSLLYGRTDTQYF. Written as DNA, the CDR3 is TGCGCCAGCAGCTTGTTGTATGGGAGGACAGATACGCAGTATTTT.

The V and J genes are TRBV5-6 and TRBJ2-7; D is unresolved. CDR1 is SGHDT, CDR2 YYEEEE, per germline. V was trimmed by 4 bases and J by 2 bases, leaving 13 bases between them. This CDR3 is 14 amino acids long. Written as DNA, the CDR3 is TGTGCCAGCAGCCCTCTGCCGTCGGCCTACGAGCAGTACTTC. It is translated as CASSPLPSAYEQYF.

V gene TRBV18 combines with J gene TRBJ2-5; D not resolved. The germline V and J ends were trimmed by 1 base and 0 bases, with 12 bases remaining between them. This CDR3 contains 16 residues. CDR1 and CDR2 (germline): KGHSH, LQKENI. The CDR3 DNA reads TGTGCCAGCTCACCACGACCGGGCTTTTACCAAGAGACCCAGTACTTC. Translation gives CASSPRPGFYQETQYF.